This T cell receptor (beta chain) was observed in a study of blood T cell repertoires in COVID-19. Turning to the study itself: COVID-19 samples collected from the United States, Italy and Spain covered acute and convalescent phases. PBMCs, B-cell-depleted T cells, or T cells were the source of the cDNA or gDNA that made up the material.

Authors' data handling: Nucleated cell counts were estimated from reference gene primer amplification. Method: immunoSEQ multiplex PCR; TCRdb's copy keeps in-frame clones and lacks some. V and J calls and clone size come straight from that table; D and trimming were deduced from the DNA. This repertoire shows some 73,000 clones, around 83% found once; its top ten account for approximately 32%. Germline assignment: CDR1 SGHTS and CDR2 YDEGEE. V dropped 0 bases and J dropped 7 bases, with 15 bases sitting between them. This CDR3 comprises 15 residues. The sample holds one count of this clone. The sample consisted of peripheral blood. This receptor was obtained from a woman aged 80 or over with active or convalescent COVID-19. The V call is TRBV5-8, the J call TRBJ2-3, with a tentative D call TRBD2 (7 bases). The CDR3 DNA follows: TGTGCCAGCAGCTTGGTGAGACGGGGGGCCAATACGCAGTATTTT. Its protein product is CASSLVRRGANTQYF.